This T cell receptor (beta chain) was observed in a study of blood T cell repertoires in COVID-19. Across the study: In each case, the material was cDNA or gDNA derived from T cells, B-cell-depleted T cells, or PBMCs.

Original handling: Reference gene primer amplification gave nucleated cell count estimates. Repertoires were generated with immunoSEQ multiplex PCR, while TCRdb's copy carries only in-frame clones and drops some. The V and J calls and clone size are taken from that table; D and trimming were inferred from the DNA. The data show about 210,000 clones, roughly 84% seen once. Individuals aged roughly 18 to 95 years were recruited from about two dozen US areas. This clone was counted a few times. V lost 5 bases to trimming and J lost 3 bases, with 16 bases between them. There are 15 residues in the CDR3. The germline V gene has CDR1 LNHDA and CDR2 SQIVND (reference sequence).

Sequenced input: PBMCs or T cells enriched from blood (not recorded which). The chain carries TRBV19 and TRBJ1-1; D call uncertain. The clonotype comes from a young man in a cohort exposed to, infected with or recovered from COVID-19 (not recorded which). The CDR3 sequence is CASSPLGPPDTEAFF. Here the CDR3 DNA reads TGTGCCAGTAGTCCCCTGGGCCCGCCGGACACTGAAGCTTTCTTT.